This T cell receptor (beta chain) was sequenced for a study of human T cells and chemical hapten exposure. Whole-study context: On approximately 2 cm by approximately 2 cm of upper inner arm skin, sensitization was performed with 2% DPC.

The sample's time point: patch test 2, 6 weeks after DPC sensitization. Treatment: therapeutic diphenylcyclopropenone sensitization with weekly scalp DPC. The CDR3 is 13 residues long. Germline loops: CDR1 SEHNR, CDR2 FQNEAQ (reference sequence). V was pared by 5 bases and J by 6 bases, with 4 bases of the junction left unmatched. As the library was built, unique molecular identifiers were attached to individual cDNA molecules. Each CDR3 protein is one row after TCRdb ran MiXCR on the RACE reads. The table has over 130,000 distinct CDR3 sequences, about 12% seen once. The source material was whole blood, sampled in connection with sensitization to the hapten diphenylcyclopropenone (DPC). This chain connects TRBV7-9 to TRBJ1-2, with 9 bases lining up with TRBD1. This sequence was found in a woman aged 50 to 60 with alopecia areata. Some clones in this sample may be carry-over from other donors' samples. Here the CDR3 DNA reads TGTGCCAGCAGCAGCCGGGACAGGGATGGCTACACCTTC. Translation gives CASSSRDRDGYTF.